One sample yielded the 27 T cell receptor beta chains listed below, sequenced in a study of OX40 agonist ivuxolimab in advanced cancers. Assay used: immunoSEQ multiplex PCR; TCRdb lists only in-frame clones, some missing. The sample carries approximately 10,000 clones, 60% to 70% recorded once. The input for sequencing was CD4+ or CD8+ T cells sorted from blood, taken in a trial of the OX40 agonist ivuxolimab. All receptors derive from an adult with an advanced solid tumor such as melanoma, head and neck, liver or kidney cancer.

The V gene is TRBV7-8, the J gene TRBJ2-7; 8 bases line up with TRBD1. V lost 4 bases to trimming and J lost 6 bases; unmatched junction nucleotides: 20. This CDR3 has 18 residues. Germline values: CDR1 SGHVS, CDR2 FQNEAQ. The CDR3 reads CASSSPTPTTGVRGEQYF. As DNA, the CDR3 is TGTGCCAGCAGCTCCCCTACTCCAACGACAGGGGTTAGAGGCGAGCAGTACTTC.

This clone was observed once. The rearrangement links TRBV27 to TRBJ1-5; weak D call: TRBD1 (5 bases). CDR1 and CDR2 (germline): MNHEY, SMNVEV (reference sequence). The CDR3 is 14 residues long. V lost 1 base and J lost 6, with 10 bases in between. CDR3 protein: CASSLYQGSQPQHF. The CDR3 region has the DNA TGTGCCAGCAGTTTATATCAGGGAAGTCAGCCCCAGCATTTT.

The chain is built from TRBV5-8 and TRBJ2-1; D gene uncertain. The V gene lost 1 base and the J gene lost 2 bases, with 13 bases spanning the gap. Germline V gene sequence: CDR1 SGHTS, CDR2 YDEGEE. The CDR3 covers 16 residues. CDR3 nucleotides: TGTGCCAGCAGCTTGAAGTATTTCTTGGCCTACAATGAGCAGTTCTTC. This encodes CASSLKYFLAYNEQFF.

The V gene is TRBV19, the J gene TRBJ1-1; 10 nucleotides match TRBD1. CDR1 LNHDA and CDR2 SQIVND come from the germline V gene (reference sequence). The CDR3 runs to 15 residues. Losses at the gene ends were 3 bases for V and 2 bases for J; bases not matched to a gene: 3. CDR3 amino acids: CASSIDRGLNTEAFF. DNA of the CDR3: TGTGCCAGTAGTATTGACAGGGGGCTTAACACTGAAGCTTTCTTT.

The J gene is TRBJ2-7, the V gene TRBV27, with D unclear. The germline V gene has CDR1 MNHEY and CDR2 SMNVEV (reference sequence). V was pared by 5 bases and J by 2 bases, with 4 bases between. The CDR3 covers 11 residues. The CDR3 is CASSRAYEQYF. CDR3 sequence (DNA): TGTGCCAGCAGTAGGGCCTACGAGCAGTACTTC.

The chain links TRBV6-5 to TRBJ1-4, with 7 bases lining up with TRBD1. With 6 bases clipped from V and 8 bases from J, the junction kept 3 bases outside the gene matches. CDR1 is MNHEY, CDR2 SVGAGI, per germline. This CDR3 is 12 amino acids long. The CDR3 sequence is CASSLTGEKLFF. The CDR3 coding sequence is TGTGCCAGCAGCCTGACAGGGGAAAAACTGTTTTTT.

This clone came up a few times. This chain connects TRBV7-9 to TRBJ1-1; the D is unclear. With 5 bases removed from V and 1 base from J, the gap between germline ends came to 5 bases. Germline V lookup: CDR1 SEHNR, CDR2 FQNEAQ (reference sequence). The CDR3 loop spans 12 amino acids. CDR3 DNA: TGTGCCAGCAGCCGGGGGAACACTGAAGCTTTCTTT. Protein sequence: CASSRGNTEAFF. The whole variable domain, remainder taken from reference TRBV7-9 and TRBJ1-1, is DTGVSQNPRHKITKRGQNVTFRCDPISEHNRLYWYRQTLGQGPEFLTYFQNEAQLEKSRLLSDRFSAERPKGSFSTLEIQRTEQGDSAMYLCASSRGNTEAFFGQGTRLTVV.

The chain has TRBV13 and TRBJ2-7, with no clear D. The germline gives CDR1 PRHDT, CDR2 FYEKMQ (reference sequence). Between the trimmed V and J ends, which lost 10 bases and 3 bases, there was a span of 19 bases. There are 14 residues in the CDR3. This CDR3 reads CAISASEPIYEQYF. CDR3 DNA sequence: TGTGCCATCAGTGCCTCGGAGCCCATCTACGAGCAGTACTTC.

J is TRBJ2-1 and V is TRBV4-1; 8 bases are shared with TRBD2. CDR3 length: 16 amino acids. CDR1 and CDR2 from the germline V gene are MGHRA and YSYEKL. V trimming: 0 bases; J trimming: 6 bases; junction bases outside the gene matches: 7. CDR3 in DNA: TGCGCCAGCAGCCAAGATCGGCTAGCGGGTATCAATGAGCAGTTCTTC. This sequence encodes CASSQDRLAGINEQFF.

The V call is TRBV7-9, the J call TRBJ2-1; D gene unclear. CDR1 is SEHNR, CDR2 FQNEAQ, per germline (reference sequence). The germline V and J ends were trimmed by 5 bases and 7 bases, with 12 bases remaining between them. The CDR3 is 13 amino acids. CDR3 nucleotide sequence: TGTGCCAGCAGCACCGATACCAAAAATGAGCAGTTCTTC. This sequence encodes CASSTDTKNEQFF.

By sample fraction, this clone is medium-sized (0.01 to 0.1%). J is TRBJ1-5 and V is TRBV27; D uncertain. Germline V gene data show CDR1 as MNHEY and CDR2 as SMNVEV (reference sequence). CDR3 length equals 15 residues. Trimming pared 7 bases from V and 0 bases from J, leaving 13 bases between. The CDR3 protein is CASKRGTASNQPQHF. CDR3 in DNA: TGTGCCAGCAAGAGAGGAACAGCTAGCAATCAGCCCCAGCATTTT.

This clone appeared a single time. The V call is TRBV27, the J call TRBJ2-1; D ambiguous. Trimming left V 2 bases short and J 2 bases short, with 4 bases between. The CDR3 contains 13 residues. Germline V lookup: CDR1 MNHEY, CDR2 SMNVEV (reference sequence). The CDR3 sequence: CASSLGTYNEQFF. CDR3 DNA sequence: TGTGCCAGCAGTTTAGGTACCTACAATGAGCAGTTCTTC.

In DNA form, the CDR3 reads TGCGCCAGCAGCTTGGAGGGAGAGACCCAGTACTTC. This codes for CASSLEGETQYF. The J gene is TRBJ2-5, the V gene TRBV5-1; D remains ambiguous. Germline-derived CDR1 and CDR2 are SGHRS and YFSETQ. CDR3 length: 12 residues. V gave up 0 bases and J gave up 4 bases, with 4 bases separating them. The whole variable domain, filled in from reference TRBV5-1 and TRBJ2-5, reads KAGVTQTPRYLIKTRGQQVTLSCSPISGHRSVSWYQQTPGQGLQFLFEYFSETQRNKGNFPGRFSGRQFSNSRSEMNVSTLELGDSALYLCASSLEGETQYFGPGTRLLVL.

As DNA, the CDR3 is TGTGCCAGCAGCTTACTCGTGGCCACCGGGGAGCTGTTTTTT. Its protein product is CASSLLVATGELFF. This chain connects TRBV7-3 to TRBJ2-2; D ambiguous. Germline values: CDR1 SGHTA, CDR2 FQGTGA. This CDR3 is built from 14 residues. The ends were cut back, 2 bases at V and 4 bases at J, with 8 bases in the middle.

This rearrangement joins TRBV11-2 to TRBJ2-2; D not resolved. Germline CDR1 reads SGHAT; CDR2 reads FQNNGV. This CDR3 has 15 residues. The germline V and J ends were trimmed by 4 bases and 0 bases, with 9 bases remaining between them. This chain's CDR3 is CASSYLKSNTGELFF. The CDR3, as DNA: TGTGCCAGCAGCTACCTCAAATCGAACACCGGGGAGCTGTTTTTT. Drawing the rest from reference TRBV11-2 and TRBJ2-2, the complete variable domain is EAGVAQSPRYKIIEKRQSVAFWCNPISGHATLYWYQQILGQGPKLLIQFQNNGVVDDSQLPKDRFSAERLKGVDSTLKIQPAKLEDSAVYLCASSYLKSNTGELFFGEGSRLTVL.

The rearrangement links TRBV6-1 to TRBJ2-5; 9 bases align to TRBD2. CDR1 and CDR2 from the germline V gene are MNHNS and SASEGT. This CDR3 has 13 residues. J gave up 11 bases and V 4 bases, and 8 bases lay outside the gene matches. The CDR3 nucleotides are TGTGCCAGCAGTGTCTCATTAGCGGGGGAGCAGTACTTC. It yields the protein CASSVSLAGEQYF.

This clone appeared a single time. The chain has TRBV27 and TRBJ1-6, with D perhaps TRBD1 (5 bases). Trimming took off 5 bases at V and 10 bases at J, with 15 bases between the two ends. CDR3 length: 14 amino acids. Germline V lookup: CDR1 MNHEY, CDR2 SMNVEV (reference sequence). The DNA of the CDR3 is TGTGCCAGCAGTCAAGAGAGGGGCTACTCACCCCTCCACTTT. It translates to CASSQERGYSPLHF.

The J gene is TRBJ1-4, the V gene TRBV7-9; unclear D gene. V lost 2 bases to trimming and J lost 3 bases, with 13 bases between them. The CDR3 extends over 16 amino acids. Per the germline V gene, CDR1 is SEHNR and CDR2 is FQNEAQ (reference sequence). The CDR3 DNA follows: TGTGCCAGCAGCTTATTTGGTGCCGCGTCTAATGAAAAACTGTTTTTT. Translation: CASSLFGAASNEKLFF.

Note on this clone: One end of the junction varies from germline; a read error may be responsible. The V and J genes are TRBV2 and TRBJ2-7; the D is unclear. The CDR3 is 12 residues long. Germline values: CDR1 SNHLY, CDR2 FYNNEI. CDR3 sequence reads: CATSVRDHEQSF. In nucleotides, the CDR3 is TGTGCCACCAGTGTTCGCGACCACGAGCAGTCCTTC.

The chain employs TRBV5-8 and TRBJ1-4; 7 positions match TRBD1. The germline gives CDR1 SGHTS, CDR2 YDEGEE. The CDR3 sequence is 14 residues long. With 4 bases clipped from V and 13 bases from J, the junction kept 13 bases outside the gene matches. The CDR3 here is CASSVGQSGGGLFF. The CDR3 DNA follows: TGTGCCAGCAGCGTGGGACAGTCGGGAGGCGGACTGTTTTTT.

CDR3 sequence (DNA): TGTGCCAGCAGTTTATTAGGGGTGGGTGACGAGCAGTACTTC. As protein: CASSLLGVGDEQYF. The chain recombines TRBV7-3 with TRBJ2-7, with D maybe TRBD1 (5 bases). V was cut by 6 bases and J by 5 bases, with 17 bases left in between. Germline V gene sequence: CDR1 SGHTA, CDR2 FQGTGA. This CDR3 spans 14 amino acids. The entire variable domain, with the rest obtained from reference TRBV7-3 and TRBJ2-7, is as follows: GAGVSQTPSNKVTEKGKYVELRCDPISGHTALYWYRQSLGQGPEFLIYFQGTGAADDSGLPNDRFFAVRPEGSVSTLKIQRTERGDSAVYLCASSLLGVGDEQYFGPGTRLTVT.

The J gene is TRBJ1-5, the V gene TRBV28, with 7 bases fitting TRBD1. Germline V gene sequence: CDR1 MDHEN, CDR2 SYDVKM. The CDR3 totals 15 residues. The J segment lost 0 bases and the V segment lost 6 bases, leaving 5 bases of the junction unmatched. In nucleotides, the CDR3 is TGTGCCAGCAGGCTGACAGGGAGTAGCAATCAGCCCCAGCATTTT. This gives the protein CASRLTGSSNQPQHF.

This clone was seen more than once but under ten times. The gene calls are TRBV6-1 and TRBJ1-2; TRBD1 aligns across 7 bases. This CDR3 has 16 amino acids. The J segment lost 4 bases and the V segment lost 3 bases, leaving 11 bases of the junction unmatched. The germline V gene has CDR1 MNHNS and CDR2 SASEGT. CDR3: CASSDFDRVGFYGYTF. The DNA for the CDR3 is TGTGCCAGCAGTGATTTTGACAGGGTTGGGTTCTATGGCTACACCTTC.

The DNA of the CDR3 is TGCGCCAGCAGCCTCGAGGGGGGTACGGGCAATGAGCAGTTCTTC. The encoded protein is CASSLEGGTGNEQFF. V gene TRBV4-1 combines with J gene TRBJ2-1, with D perhaps assigned TRBD1 or TRBD2 (6 bases each). The ends were cut back, 4 bases at V and 6 bases at J, with 16 bases in the middle. Germline V gene lookup returns CDR1 MGHRA and CDR2 YSYEKL. CDR3 length: 15 residues.

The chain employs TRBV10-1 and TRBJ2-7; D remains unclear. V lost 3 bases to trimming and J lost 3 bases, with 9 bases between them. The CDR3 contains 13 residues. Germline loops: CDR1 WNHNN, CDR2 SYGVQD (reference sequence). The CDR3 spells CASSEGNLYEQYF. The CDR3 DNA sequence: TGCGCCAGCAGTGAAGGGAACCTCTACGAGCAGTACTTC.

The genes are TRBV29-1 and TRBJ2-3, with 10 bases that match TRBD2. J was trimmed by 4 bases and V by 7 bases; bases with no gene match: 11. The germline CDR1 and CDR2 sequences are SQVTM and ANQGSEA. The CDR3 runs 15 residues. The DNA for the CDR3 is TGCAGCGGGGGTTTAAGCGGGAGGGCCCCAGATACGCAGTATTTT. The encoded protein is CSGGLSGRAPDTQYF.

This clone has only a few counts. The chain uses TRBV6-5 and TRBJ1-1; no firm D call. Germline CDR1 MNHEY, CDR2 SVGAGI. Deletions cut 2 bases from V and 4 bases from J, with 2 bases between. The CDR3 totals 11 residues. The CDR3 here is CASSYGTEAFF. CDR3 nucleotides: TGTGCCAGCAGTTACGGCACTGAAGCTTTCTTT.